Each of the 28 T cell receptor beta chains below was sequenced from the same sample in a study of cytomegalovirus exposure and HLA in healthy donors (TCRdb year 2017). Library prep was done by the immunoSEQ multiplex PCR assay. For the multiplex PCR, a mixture combining 60 forward primers for TCR Vbeta segments and 13 reverse primers for TCR Jbeta segments was used. Drawn from immuneACCESS, this table holds only the in-frame rearrangements with V and J called that TCRdb kept. Clones are partly lost; checked studies trace under half to an unresolved V gene and leave the rest unexplained. This sample holds fewer than 150,000 clones; around four fifths were observed only once. 2.2% of the sample goes to the ten largest clones. The material sequenced was PBMCs. Every receptor here comes from a man aged 25-40 years in good health and CMV-seronegative.

In DNA form, the CDR3 reads TGTGCCAGCAGTTCTTCCGGGACAGAGGGGCCCCAGCATTTT. As protein: CASSSSGTEGPQHF. The chain joins TRBV5-8 to TRBJ1-5, with 7 bases lining up with TRBD1. V was clipped by 5 bases and J by 9 bases; unmatched bases: 11. Per the germline V gene, CDR1 is SGHTS and CDR2 is YDEGEE. The CDR3 spans 14 residues.

J is TRBJ2-2 and V is TRBV18; D gene uncertain. Germline assignment: CDR1 KGHSH and CDR2 LQKENI. This CDR3 contains 13 residues. V was cut by 3 bases and J by 4 bases, with 6 bases left in between. The CDR3 DNA sequence: TGTGCCAGCTCACCCCTTCGCACCGGGGAGCTGTTTTTT. It specifies CASSPLRTGELFF.

The rearrangement links TRBV2 to TRBJ2-1, with 9 bases matching TRBD1. The V and J ends lost 5 bases and 9 bases, in that order; junction bases with no gene match: 8. The CDR3 totals 14 residues. Germline CDR1 reads SNHLY; CDR2 reads FYNNEI. For the CDR3, the DNA is TGTGCCAGCAGTTGGGAACAGGGGGCGCCTGAGCAGTTCTTC. Translated: CASSWEQGAPEQFF.

The chain has TRBV6-5 and TRBJ2-7, with D maybe TRBD1 (6 bases). CDR1 and CDR2 (germline): MNHEY, SVGAGI. This CDR3 spans 14 amino acids. Trimming took 6 bases from V and 4 from J, leaving 16 bases between them. The CDR3 DNA sequence: TGTGCCAGCAGAGAAGGGGGACACACTTACGAGCAGTACTTC. Protein: CASREGGHTYEQYF.

The V and J genes are TRBV27 and TRBJ1-4, with D unclear. The CDR3 contains 14 residues. Trimming took off 6 bases at V and 4 bases at J, with 12 bases between the two ends. Germline lookup yields CDR1 MNHEY and CDR2 SMNVEV (reference sequence). The CDR3 reads CASRAHSGNEKLFF. The CDR3 nucleotides read TGTGCCAGCAGAGCTCATAGCGGTAATGAAAAACTGTTTTTT. Together with reference TRBV27 and TRBJ1-4, the CDR3 gives the full variable domain: EAQVTQNPRYLITVTGKKLTVTCSQNMNHEYMSWYRQDPGLGLRQIYYSMNVEVTDKGDVPEGYKVSRKEKRNFPLILESPSPNQTSLYFCASRAHSGNEKLFFGSGTQLSVL.

The V gene is TRBV6-5, the J gene TRBJ2-7; 7 bases fit TRBD1. Losses at the gene ends were 5 bases for V and 6 bases for J; bases not matched to a gene: 7. The CDR3 is made up of 13 amino acids. Germline lookup yields CDR1 MNHEY and CDR2 SVGAGI. The CDR3 here is CASSRGLDSEQYF. The CDR3 nucleotides read TGTGCCAGCAGTAGGGGGCTTGACAGCGAGCAGTACTTC.

The chain recombines TRBV5-1 with TRBJ2-5; 8 nucleotides match TRBD2. V lost 0 bases, J lost 4 bases, and 8 bases stayed unmatched. Per the germline V gene, CDR1 is SGHRS and CDR2 is YFSETQ. This CDR3 is built from 16 residues. DNA for the CDR3: TGCGCCAGCAGCTTGGTGCCGGTAAGCGGGGGAGAGACCCAGTACTTC. This encodes CASSLVPVSGGETQYF.

This chain links TRBV7-8 with TRBJ2-1, with a weak D call TRBD1 (6 bases). The ends were cut back, 4 bases at V and 5 bases at J, with 9 bases in the middle. The CDR3 consists of 13 residues. Germline CDR1 is SGHVS and CDR2 is FQNEAQ. The CDR3 protein is CASSSDRNNEQFF. In DNA form, the CDR3 reads TGTGCCAGCAGCTCGGACAGAAACAATGAGCAGTTCTTC.

The J gene is TRBJ2-7, the V gene TRBV27; tentative D call: TRBD1 (6 bases). Germline V gives CDR1 MNHEY, CDR2 SMNVEV (reference sequence). Trimming stripped 1 base from V and 7 bases from J, with 23 bases between. The CDR3 consists of 17 residues. The CDR3 DNA is TGTGCCAGCAGTTTATACAGGACAGTCAGCCCTACGGGGGAGCAGTACTTC. The encoded protein is CASSLYRTVSPTGEQYF.

The chain joins TRBV4-1 to TRBJ2-1, with TRBD2 matching over 9 bases. This CDR3 contains 16 residues. Germline CDR1 and CDR2: MGHRA and YSYEKL. V gave up 2 bases and J gave up 4 bases; unmatched junction bases: 6. The CDR3 nucleotides are TGCGCCAGCAGCCAACGTCTAGCGGGGACTTACAATGAGCAGTTCTTC. This codes for CASSQRLAGTYNEQFF.

The CDR3 region is CASSERSTRWTGNGYTF. The CDR3 coding sequence is TGTGCCAGCAGTGAACGGTCGACCCGCTGGACAGGGAATGGCTACACCTTC. The chain joins TRBV25-1 to TRBJ1-2, with 8 bases fitting TRBD1. The length of the CDR3 is 17 residues. From germline, CDR1 is MGHDK and CDR2 SYGVNS. Trimming cost V 2 bases and J 6 bases; bases outside gene matches: 14.

The chain has TRBV6-6 and TRBJ2-2; possibly TRBD2 for D (6 bases). The CDR3 has 14 amino acids. V lost 0 bases, J lost 8 bases, and 10 bases lay in between. The V gene's germline CDR1 is MNHNY and CDR2 SVGAGI (reference sequence). CDR3 in DNA: TGTGCCAGCAGTTACTCGGGCGGGACTGGGGAGCTGTTTTTT. It codes for CASSYSGGTGELFF.

The chain combines TRBV2 with TRBJ2-6; D gene ambiguous. Germline-derived CDR1 and CDR2 are SNHLY and FYNNEI. The CDR3 runs to 15 residues. The V gene lost 6 bases and the J gene lost 0 bases, with 9 bases spanning the gap. The DNA of the CDR3 is TGTGCCAGCAGACCACGGTACTCTGGGGCCAACGTCCTGACTTTC. Encoded protein: CASRPRYSGANVLTF. The full variable domain, in which reference TRBV2 and TRBJ2-6 provide the parts outside the CDR3, is EPEVTQTPSHQVTQMGQEVILRCVPISNHLYFYWYRQILGQKVEFLVSFYNNEISEKSEIFDDQFSVERPDGSNFTLKIRSTKLEDSAMYFCASRPRYSGANVLTFGAGSRLTVL.

The chain couples TRBV9 to TRBJ2-1; a weak D match, TRBD2 (7 bases). CDR1 is SGDLS, CDR2 YYNGEE, per germline. The CDR3 contains 16 residues. V was pared by 4 bases and J by 8 bases, with 22 bases between. CDR3 in amino acids: CASSLSLGGAMHEQFF. The CDR3 coding sequence is TGTGCCAGCAGCCTCTCCTTAGGGGGGGCCATGCATGAGCAGTTCTTC.

V and J are TRBV6-5 and TRBJ2-1; 11 bases fit TRBD2. CDR1 MNHEY and CDR2 SVGAGI come from the germline V gene. The trim removed 4 bases at V and 7 bases at J, leaving 9 bases unmatched. The CDR3 consists of 16 residues. The CDR3 DNA follows: TGTGCCAGCAGTTCCATCACTAGCGGGAGTGGTAATGAGCAGTTCTTC. This sequence encodes CASSSITSGSGNEQFF.

The gene calls are TRBV5-1 and TRBJ1-1; no clear D. The CDR3 contains 15 residues. Per germline, CDR1 SGHRS and CDR2 YFSETQ. Trimming removed 5 bases at V and 1 base at J, with 15 bases between. CDR3: CASSYQRAGNTEAFF. The DNA of the CDR3 is TGCGCCAGCAGTTACCAACGGGCGGGGAACACTGAAGCTTTCTTT. Full variable domain (outside the CDR3, taken from reference TRBV5-1 and TRBJ1-1): KAGVTQTPRYLIKTRGQQVTLSCSPISGHRSVSWYQQTPGQGLQFLFEYFSETQRNKGNFPGRFSGRQFSNSRSEMNVSTLELGDSALYLCASSYQRAGNTEAFFGQGTRLTVV.

The chain employs TRBV28 and TRBJ1-1; tentative D call: TRBD1 (6 bases). The V gene lost 5 bases and the J gene lost 5 bases, with 18 bases spanning the gap. Germline lookup yields CDR1 MDHEN and CDR2 SYDVKM. There are 15 residues in the CDR3. The CDR3 loop reads CASSIIQGLGTEAFF. As DNA, the CDR3 is TGTGCCAGCAGTATAATACAGGGCTTGGGGACTGAAGCTTTCTTT.

The chain couples TRBV18 to TRBJ2-6; 7 bases align to TRBD1. Germline CDR1 KGHSH, CDR2 LQKENI. The trim removed 3 bases at V and 2 bases at J, leaving 7 bases unmatched. The CDR3 is 17 residues long. The CDR3 DNA reads as TGTGCCAGCTCACCGGGACAGTTCCCTCCTGGGGCCAACGTCCTGACTTTC. It specifies CASSPGQFPPGANVLTF. Combining the CDR3 with reference TRBV18 and TRBJ2-6 gives the whole variable domain NAGVMQNPRHLVRRRGQEARLRCSPMKGHSHVYWYRQLPEEGLKFMVYLQKENIIDESGMPKERFSAEFPKEGPSILRIQQVVRGDSAAYFCASSPGQFPPGANVLTFGAGSRLTVL.

CDR3 bases: TGTGCCAGTAGTATAGGACCTCCCGGGAAGGGCAATCAGCCCCAGCATTTT. Translating it yields CASSIGPPGKGNQPQHF. This chain uses TRBV19 with TRBJ1-5; no clear D gene. Trimming left V 1 base short and J 2 bases short, with 15 bases between. CDR1 is LNHDA and CDR2 is SQIVND in the germline V gene (reference sequence). The CDR3 covers 17 residues.

Details on this clone: At one boundary the junction diverges from the germline segment, which might be a read error. This chain joins TRBV14 and TRBJ1-2; tentative D call: TRBD1 (5 bases). CDR3 length: 16 residues. CDR1 SGHDN and CDR2 FVKESK come from the germline V gene. CDR3: CASSRLGGNVNYGYPF. CDR3 DNA sequence: TGTGCCAGCAGCCGATTGGGGGGTAATGTTAACTATGGCTACCCCTTC.

V is TRBV6-5 and J is TRBJ2-1; D perhaps matches TRBD1 (5 bases). Looked up from germline, CDR1 is MNHEY and CDR2 is SVGAGI. CDR3 size: 13 residues. The V end lost 7 bases, the J end lost 1 base, and 8 bases lay between the germline ends. CDR3 sequence reads: CASTDKSYNEQFF. The CDR3 region has the DNA TGTGCCAGCACGGACAAATCCTACAATGAGCAGTTCTTC.

CDR3 sequence: CASSFGQGLYNEQFF. As DNA, the CDR3 is TGTGCCAGCAGCTTCGGACAGGGGTTATACAATGAGCAGTTCTTC. The chain employs TRBV7-2 and TRBJ2-1, with 9 nucleotides matching TRBD1. The V and J ends lost 3 bases and 4 bases, in that order; junction bases with no gene match: 4. Per the germline V gene, CDR1 is SGHTA and CDR2 is FQGNSA. This CDR3 is built from 15 residues.

This chain links TRBV27 with TRBJ1-1; TRBD1 might be the D (5 bases). The CDR3 is 17 residues long. The V gene's germline CDR1 is MNHEY and CDR2 SMNVEV (reference sequence). V was trimmed by 5 bases and J by 0 bases, leaving 19 bases between them. The CDR3 coding sequence is TGTGCCAGCAGTCCCATTGACAGAGGAATATTGAACACTGAAGCTTTCTTT. Translating gives CASSPIDRGILNTEAFF.

J is TRBJ1-1 and V is TRBV6-5; the match to TRBD1 covers 7 bases. V trimming: 10 bases; J trimming: 2 bases; junction bases outside the gene matches: 10. The CDR3 extends over 14 amino acids. Germline assignment: CDR1 MNHEY and CDR2 SVGAGI. CDR3 coding DNA: TGTGCCATCCAAGGGACAGCTTTTAACACTGAAGCTTTCTTT. Encoded protein: CAIQGTAFNTEAFF.

This rearrangement joins TRBV29-1 to TRBJ1-1, with 9 bases that match TRBD1. V dropped 6 bases and J dropped 5; count of bases not matched to a gene: 13. The CDR3 has 15 amino acids. Germline-derived CDR1 and CDR2 are SQVTM and ANQGSEA. The CDR3 DNA is TGCAGCGTAGCCGGGACAGGGAACGTGAGGACTGAAGCTTTCTTT. Translated, it gives CSVAGTGNVRTEAFF.

The V gene is TRBV13, the J gene TRBJ2-2; 12 bases agree with TRBD2. V gave up 1 base and J gave up 4 bases; unmatched junction bases: 4. The CDR3 contains 17 residues. Germline CDR1 is PRHDT and CDR2 is FYEKMQ (reference sequence). The CDR3 is CASSLAASGRATGELFF. As DNA, the CDR3 is TGTGCCAGCAGCTTAGCGGCTAGCGGGAGGGCCACCGGGGAGCTGTTTTTT.

This chain uses TRBV4-1 with TRBJ1-6; D is possibly TRBD1 (6 bases). V lost 2 bases, J lost 10 bases, and 21 bases lay in between. There are 17 residues in the CDR3. Germline V gene data show CDR1 as MGHRA and CDR2 as YSYEKL. CDR3 protein: CASSQSILRGTGSPLHF. The DNA of the CDR3 is TGCGCCAGCAGCCAATCCATTCTAAGGGGGACCGGGTCACCCCTCCACTTT.

For the CDR3, the DNA is TGCGCCAGCAGCTTGCAAAGGACAGTCCCCTACGAGCAGTACTTC. It yields the protein CASSLQRTVPYEQYF. The rearrangement uses TRBV5-1 and TRBJ2-7; D is perhaps TRBD1 (6 bases). The CDR3 covers 15 residues. CDR1 and CDR2 (germline): SGHRS, YFSETQ. V lost 1 base and J lost 2, with 13 bases in between.